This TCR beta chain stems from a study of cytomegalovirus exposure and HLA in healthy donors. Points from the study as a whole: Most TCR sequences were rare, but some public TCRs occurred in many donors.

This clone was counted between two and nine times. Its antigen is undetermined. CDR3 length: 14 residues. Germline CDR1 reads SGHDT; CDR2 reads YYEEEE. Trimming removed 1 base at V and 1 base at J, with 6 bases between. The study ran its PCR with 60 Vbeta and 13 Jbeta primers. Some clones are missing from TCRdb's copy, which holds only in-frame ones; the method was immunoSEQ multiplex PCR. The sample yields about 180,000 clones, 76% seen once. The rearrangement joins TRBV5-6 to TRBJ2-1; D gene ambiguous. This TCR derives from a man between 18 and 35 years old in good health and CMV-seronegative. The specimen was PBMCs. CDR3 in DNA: TGTGCCAGCAGCTTGTACAGTTCCTACAATGAGCAGTTCTTC. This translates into CASSLYSSYNEQFF. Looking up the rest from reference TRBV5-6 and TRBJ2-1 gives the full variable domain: DAGVTQSPTHLIKTRGQQVTLRCSPKSGHDTVSWYQQALGQGPQFIFQYYEEEERQRGNFPDRFSGHQFPNYSSELNVNALLLGDSALYLCASSLYSSYNEQFFGPGTRLTVL.